This TCR beta chain emerged from a study of blood T cells in healthy people across ages. Whole-study results and caveats: Relative to aged donors, long-lived donors carried more naive CD4+ cells and displayed higher diversity. Getting older went along with TCR beta diversity per million T cells dropping roughly linearly.

The CDR3 is 16 amino acids. After removal of 0 bases from V and 1 base from J, the junction contained 2 bases not matched to a gene. Germline V gene sequence: CDR1 PRHDT, CDR2 FYEKMQ (reference sequence). For the second PCR, which ran for roughly 6 to 12 cycles, a sample-barcoded 5' primer and a J-beta primer mix were used. A tag from a template-switch adaptor with 12 random nucleotides marked each cDNA molecule. TCRdb independently ran MiXCR on the 5' RACE reads; one entry per CDR3 protein. The table includes around 1.5 million distinct CDR3 sequences, around two fifths detected once. This clonotype was observed a few times. Its cognate antigen is unknown.

This sequence originates from a woman younger than 30 in good health. This chain connects TRBV13 to TRBJ2-1, with TRBD2 identical over 8 bases. What was sequenced was blood. This CDR3 reads CASSLGASGSYNEQFF. CDR3 DNA sequence: TGTGCCAGCAGCTTAGGTGCTAGCGGGTCCTACAATGAGCAGTTCTTC.